What follows are 7 T cell receptor beta chains derived from one specimen sequenced in a study of T-cell reconstitution after alpha-beta-depleted transplantation in children. It was with unique molecular identifiers that the TCRbeta library was prepared. TCRdb called the PCR reads again in MiXCR, with one record for every CDR3 protein. The data contain more than 200,000 distinct CDR3 sequences, 7.5% to 10% of them singletons. The sequencing here drew on PBMCs from the stem cell graft donor, taken from the stem cell graft. The receptors derive from a human donor who donated a stem cell graft to a child with SCID.

This sequence joins TRBV25-1 and TRBJ2-3; 7 bases agree with TRBD2. The CDR3 has 17 amino acids. Germline CDR1 reads MGHDK; CDR2 reads SYGVNS. V was pared by 3 bases and J by 2 bases, with 11 bases of the junction left unmatched. This CDR3 is CASSDTSAGSLTDTQYF. DNA for the CDR3: TGTGCCAGCAGTGACACTAGCGCGGGTTCCCTCACAGATACGCAGTATTTT. Full variable domain (rest looked up from reference TRBV25-1 and TRBJ2-3): EADIYQTPRYLVIGTGKKITLECSQTMGHDKMYWYQQDPGMELHLIHYSYGVNSTEKGDLSSESTVSRIRTEHFPLTLESARPSHTSQYLCASSDTSAGSLTDTQYFGPGTRLTVL.

This clonotype was found many times. The CDR3 region is CASSQDPGVGTGDYGYTF. The CDR3 bases are TGTGCCAGCAGCCAAGATCCCGGGGTTGGGACGGGGGACTATGGCTACACCTTC. The chain is built from TRBV4-2 and TRBJ1-2; perhaps TRBD1 as D (5 bases). Per germline, CDR1 LGHNA and CDR2 YNFKEQ. CDR3 length: 18 amino acids. V gave up 0 bases and J gave up 3 bases, with 20 bases separating them.

This clonotype was seen ten or more times. This sequence joins TRBV20-1 and TRBJ2-2; weak D call: TRBD1 (6 bases). Per germline, CDR1 DFQATT and CDR2 SNEGSKA (reference sequence). The length of the CDR3 is 21 residues. V gave up 6 bases and J gave up 0 bases, with 32 bases separating them. The CDR3 loop reads CSAPLKAFGTTPTANTGELFF. The CDR3 DNA is TGCAGTGCCCCCCTCAAGGCTTTCGGGACAACCCCGACCGCGAACACCGGGGAGCTGTTTTTT.

This clonotype occurred many times. The chain combines TRBV6-5 with TRBJ2-1, with a tentative D call TRBD1 (5 bases). The CDR3 sequence is 15 residues long. The germline V gene has CDR1 MNHEY and CDR2 SVGAGI. The germline V and J ends were trimmed by 6 bases and 4 bases, with 16 bases remaining between them. CDR3 region: CASSVRIGHYNEQFF. The CDR3 DNA reads as TGTGCCAGCAGCGTCCGCATCGGACATTACAATGAGCAGTTCTTC.

The chain carries TRBV4-1 and TRBJ1-1; D is unclear. The ends were cut back, 1 base at V and 1 base at J, with 13 bases in the middle. CDR3 length: 16 amino acids. Per the germline V gene, CDR1 is MGHRA and CDR2 is YSYEKL. The CDR3 is CASSQGAAVGNTEAFF. The CDR3 nucleotides read TGCGCCAGCAGCCAAGGGGCGGCAGTGGGGAACACTGAAGCTTTCTTT.

This clonotype was seen ten or more times. The J gene is TRBJ1-1, the V gene TRBV11-1; the match to TRBD1 covers 10 bases. Germline CDR1 is SGHAT and CDR2 is FQDESV (reference sequence). The CDR3 covers 15 residues. J was trimmed by 7 bases and V by 2 bases; bases with no gene match: 7. DNA of the CDR3: TGTGCCAGCAGCTTAAGGGGACAGGGGCATGGTGAAGCTTTCTTT. It specifies CASSLRGQGHGEAFF.

This clonotype was counted at least ten times. The chain carries TRBV24-1 and TRBJ2-1; TRBD2 aligns across 11 bases. The junction had 13 bases not matched to a gene; V was cut back by 3 bases and J by 10 bases. Germline V gene data show CDR1 as KGHDR and CDR2 as SFDVKD. The CDR3 spans 17 residues. CDR3 region: CATSDPTSGGPLGEQFF. CDR3 DNA: TGTGCCACCAGTGATCCTACTAGCGGGGGCCCATTGGGGGAGCAGTTCTTC.